Listed below are T cell receptor beta chains from one sample, sequenced in a study of T cells after posttransplantation cyclophosphamide. The protocol was immunoSEQ multiplex PCR, while the TCRdb copy is restricted to in-frame clones and leaves out a portion. The sample offers 40,000 to 55,000 clones and no singletons, the top ten holding 2% to 2.5%. Sequenced input: PBMCs. All receptors come from a man in his forties in good health, CMV-negative, and a related stem cell transplant donor. Each CDR3 is given with its conserved first and last residue. The D gene is left open where the match is weak. Size is stated as once, few, many, or a class for an expanded clone.

j_gene,len,d_gene,v_gene,abundance,CDR3nt,CDR3aa
TRBJ2-1,14,TRBD2,TRBV27,many,TGTGCCAGTTCCTGGACTAGCGGGAGCCATGAGCAGTTCTTC,CASSWTSGSHEQFF
TRBJ2-3,15,.,TRBV5-1,many,TGCGCCAGCAGCTTGGAGGGAGGGGGTATAGATACGCAGTATTTT,CASSLEGGGIDTQYF
TRBJ2-7,14,TRBD1,TRBV5-4,many,TGTGCCAGCAGCTTGGGTGACAGGGTCTCCGAGCAGTACTTC,CASSLGDRVSEQYF
TRBJ2-1,17,TRBD2,TRBV19,many,TGTGCCAGTAGTATAGAGGGGGCGACTAGCGGTTTGAATGAGCAGTTCTTC,CASSIEGATSGLNEQFF
TRBJ2-1,12,.,TRBV11-2,many,TGTGCCAGCCGAGGACACCTCAATGAGCAGTTCTTC,CASRGHLNEQFF
TRBJ2-3,18,.,TRBV21-1,many,TGTGCCAGCAGCAAAGTGGGACTAGCGTTGACTAGCACAGATACGCAGTATTTT,CASSKVGLALTSTDTQYF
TRBJ2-1,16,TRBD2,TRBV25-1,many,TGTGCCAGCAGTGATTCCAGACTAGCGGGAGGCAATGAGCAGTTCTTC,CASSDSRLAGGNEQFF
TRBJ2-7,14,.,TRBV7-2,many,TGTGCCAGCAGCACGGACCCGCAGCGGGACGAGCAGTACTTC,CASSTDPQRDEQYF
TRBJ1-5,13,.,TRBV6-5,many,TGTGCCAGCAGTCAGGGATGGGAACAGCCCCAGCATTTT,CASSQGWEQPQHF
TRBJ2-7,17,TRBD2,TRBV10-3,many,TGTGCCATCAGTGAAACTCTAGCGGGAGGGCCGGGGGGCGAGCAGTACTTC,CAISETLAGGPGGEQYF
TRBJ2-5,13,.,TRBV6-1,many,TGTGCCAGCCCGGGGAGTAGTGCAAAGACCCAGTACTTC,CASPGSSAKTQYF
TRBJ2-3,17,.,TRBV4-3,many,TGCGCCAGCAGCCAAGAGGGATTGTGGGAGTTGGCAGATACGCAGTATTTT,CASSQEGLWELADTQYF
TRBJ2-7,13,.,TRBV6-1,many,TGTGCCAGCAGTGACCAAAACAGGGTTGGGCAGTACTTC,CASSDQNRVGQYF
TRBJ2-5,13,TRBD2,TRBV18,many,TGTGCCAGCTCACCACCGGGGGGGGAGACCCAGTACTTC,CASSPPGGETQYF
TRBJ2-3,14,.,TRBV19,many,TGTGCCAGTAGTCTGGGGGGATGGGCAGATACGCAGTATTTT,CASSLGGWADTQYF
TRBJ2-7,11,.,TRBV5-4,many,TGTGCCAGCAGCTGGGCTGGCGAGCAGTACTTC,CASSWAGEQYF
TRBJ2-4,18,TRBD2,TRBV25-1,many,TGTGCCAGCAGTCAGAGGGAGGGCCGGTTTTCGGCCAAAAACATTCAGTACTTC,CASSQREGRFSAKNIQYF
TRBJ2-7,16,TRBD2,TRBV28,few,TGTGCCAGCAGTTTTCTCGTAGCGGGGACGTCCTACGAGCAGTACTTC,CASSFLVAGTSYEQYF
TRBJ2-7,15,.,TRBV6-1,many,TGTGCCAGCAGTGAATTAAGACTAGTGGGCTACGAGCAGTACTTC,CASSELRLVGYEQYF
TRBJ2-1,15,TRBD2,TRBV9,many,TGTGCCAGCAGCGTGAGCGGGAGGGCCATGGATGAGCAGTTCTTC,CASSVSGRAMDEQFF
TRBJ2-3,18,TRBD2,TRBV14,many,TGTGCCAGCAGCCTTTTTAGGACTAGCGGGAGCAGCACAGATACGCAGTATTTT,CASSLFRTSGSSTDTQYF
TRBJ2-5,11,.,TRBV2,many,TGTGCCAGTAGATCTTCAGAGACCCAGTACTTC,CASRSSETQYF
TRBJ2-2,11,.,TRBV7-2,many,TGTGCCAGCAGCTCCTTTAGGGAGCTGTTTTTT,CASSSFRELFF
TRBJ2-7,11,TRBD1,TRBV6-5,many,TGTGCCAGCACCACAGGGGGCGAGCAGTACTTC,CASTTGGEQYF
TRBJ2-3,15,TRBD2,TRBV4-2,many,TGTGCCAGCAGCCAAGTTAGCGGGGCCACAGATACGCAGTATTTT,CASSQVSGATDTQYF
TRBJ2-7,16,.,TRBV7-2,many,TGTGCCAGCAGCTTCCCAGACTACCTCAGGGGACACGAGCAGTACTTC,CASSFPDYLRGHEQYF
TRBJ2-6,14,.,TRBV29-1,many,TGCAGCGTTGACCGGTTCTCTGGGGCCAACGTCCTGACTTTC,CSVDRFSGANVLTF
TRBJ2-1,13,TRBD2,TRBV30,many,TGTGCCTGGAGTGTAGCGGGGGGCCATGAGCAGTTCTTC,CAWSVAGGHEQFF
TRBJ1-2,18,TRBD1,TRBV28,many,TGTGCCAGCAGCGGGTTGGTGGGCCCGGGACAGGGGGACGGTGGCTACACCTTC,CASSGLVGPGQGDGGYTF
TRBJ2-5,14,.,TRBV5-6,many,TGTGCCAGCAGCCTGACACTCCGAGAAGAGACCCAGTACTTC,CASSLTLREETQYF
TRBJ2-7,15,.,TRBV7-8,many,TGTGCCAGCAGCTTAGAGGGTCGAACTGGGAGCGAGCAGTACTTC,CASSLEGRTGSEQYF
TRBJ1-1,14,.,TRBV9,many,TGTGCCAGCAGCGTTGCCGGGGTGCCTTCGGAAGCTTTCTTT,CASSVAGVPSEAFF
TRBJ1-5,13,.,TRBV11-2,many,TGTGCCAGCAGCCCCCAGACAGGCACGACCCAGCATTTT,CASSPQTGTTQHF
TRBJ2-1,13,.,TRBV29-1,many,TGCAGCGTACCGGGATCCCCACGGAATGAGCAGTTCTTC,CSVPGSPRNEQFF
TRBJ2-2,15,TRBD1,TRBV5-1,many,TGCGCCAGCAGCTTGTGGGACAGAGAGACCGGGGAGCTGTTTTTT,CASSLWDRETGELFF
TRBJ1-1,12,.,TRBV6-5,many,TGTGCCAGCGGTACCCCCGCGGGAGTAGCTTTCTTT,CASGTPAGVAFF
TRBJ2-1,15,.,TRBV7-2,many,TGTGCCAGCAGCTTATCGGCAGACCCTAGGAATGAGCAGTTCTTC,CASSLSADPRNEQFF
TRBJ2-7,15,.,TRBV27,many,TGTGCCAGCAGGTCGACCGCCCGGAGCTCCTACGAGCAGTACTTC,CASRSTARSSYEQYF
TRBJ1-1,14,TRBD1,TRBV7-2,many,TGTGCCAGCAGCTTAGAGGGACAGGGGGCTGAAGCTTTCTTT,CASSLEGQGAEAFF
TRBJ2-7,15,TRBD2,TRBV28,many,TGTGCCAGCAGTTTTTATCTCCGAGCGGGAGGCGAGCAGTACTTC,CASSFYLRAGGEQYF
TRBJ2-1,16,.,TRBV6-4,many,TGTGCCAGCAGTGACTCCTCACAGACCTCCTACAATGAGCAGTTCTTC,CASSDSSQTSYNEQFF
TRBJ1-2,14,TRBD1,TRBV29-1,many,TGCAGCGTTGAAGATGGGACAGGAGGCGATGGCTACACCTTC,CSVEDGTGGDGYTF
TRBJ2-3,18,TRBD1,TRBV5-4,many,TGTGCCAGCAGCTTGAGAACCGGGACAGGGGGCGCAAAGGTTACGCAGTATTTT,CASSLRTGTGGAKVTQYF
TRBJ2-6,17,.,TRBV7-2,many,TGTGCCAGCAGCCAGACATCTTTCATCTCTGGGGCCAACGTCCTGACTTTC,CASSQTSFISGANVLTF
TRBJ2-7,16,TRBD1,TRBV28,many,TGTGCCAGCAGTTTGCGGACAGGGGGCGTGGGTTACGAGCAGTACTTC,CASSLRTGGVGYEQYF
TRBJ2-4,11,TRBD2,TRBV20-1,many,TGCAGTTTAGACAGCGGGGACATTCAGTACTTC,CSLDSGDIQYF
TRBJ2-3,16,TRBD2,TRBV5-1,many,TGCGCCAGCAGCTTGGTTAGCGGGAGGGCCCTGAATACGCAGTATTTT,CASSLVSGRALNTQYF
TRBJ2-1,16,.,TRBV7-6,many,TGTGCCAGCAGCTTATCCTGGGCTAGCGTTCACAATGAGCAGTTCTTC,CASSLSWASVHNEQFF
TRBJ1-3,15,.,TRBV28,many,TGTGCCACCTACGGGTCCTTCATCTCTGGAAACACCATATATTTT,CATYGSFISGNTIYF
TRBJ2-7,14,TRBD2,TRBV4-2,many,TGTGCCAGCAGCCAGCGGGAGGGAACCTACGAGCAGTACTTC,CASSQREGTYEQYF
TRBJ2-1,16,TRBD2,TRBV5-4,many,TGTGCCAGCAGCCCTAATAGCGGGAGCTTTTACAATGAGCAGTTCTTC,CASSPNSGSFYNEQFF